This T cell receptor beta chain was sequenced during a study of cytomegalovirus exposure and HLA in healthy donors. PCR used 60 Vbeta primers and 13 Jbeta primers. Repertoires were generated with immunoSEQ multiplex PCR, while TCRdb's copy carries only in-frame clones and drops some. The sample has about 150,000 clones; less than 80% are singletons. V lost 9 bases to trimming and J lost 1 base, with 9 bases between them. Looked up from germline, CDR1 is MNHNY and CDR2 is SVGAGI (reference sequence). The CDR3 is 12 residues long. The chain is built from TRBV6-6 and TRBJ1-1; D ambiguous. Sequenced sample: PBMCs. The origin of this receptor is a man over 45 in good health and CMV-seropositive. CDR3 amino acids: CASNRGNTEAFF. The CDR3 DNA reads TGTGCCAGTAACCGCGGGAACACTGAAGCTTTCTTT.